This T cell receptor (beta chain) came from a study of cytomegalovirus exposure and HLA in healthy donors. Study-wide points: Researchers reported that three CMV-associated chains were confirmed in vitro as CMV antigen-specific. Analyses of presence/absence relied on an assumption of roughly uniform sequencing depth across donors. Rarity characterized most TCR sequences, yet some public TCRs appeared in many donors. Donor immune exposure was known only as CMV serostatus.

V was cut by 3 bases and J by 3 bases, with 14 bases left in between. Germline CDR1 SGHVS, CDR2 FNYEAQ. The CDR3 is made up of 15 amino acids. The PCR contained 60 Vbeta and 13 Jbeta primers. Clones were read by immunoSEQ multiplex PCR, and TCRdb kept only the in-frame ones, dropping some. In the table there are about 120,000 clones, around four fifths of which are singletons. As concerns this clone: Its antigen is undetermined.

Sequenced: PBMCs. V and J are TRBV7-6 and TRBJ2-5, with no clear D. This sequence was found in a man aged 35-49 years in good health and CMV-seronegative. CDR3 coding DNA: TGTGCCAGCAGCTTTCTGCCACACCCCGAAGAGACCCAGTACTTC. Amino acids: CASSFLPHPEETQYF.